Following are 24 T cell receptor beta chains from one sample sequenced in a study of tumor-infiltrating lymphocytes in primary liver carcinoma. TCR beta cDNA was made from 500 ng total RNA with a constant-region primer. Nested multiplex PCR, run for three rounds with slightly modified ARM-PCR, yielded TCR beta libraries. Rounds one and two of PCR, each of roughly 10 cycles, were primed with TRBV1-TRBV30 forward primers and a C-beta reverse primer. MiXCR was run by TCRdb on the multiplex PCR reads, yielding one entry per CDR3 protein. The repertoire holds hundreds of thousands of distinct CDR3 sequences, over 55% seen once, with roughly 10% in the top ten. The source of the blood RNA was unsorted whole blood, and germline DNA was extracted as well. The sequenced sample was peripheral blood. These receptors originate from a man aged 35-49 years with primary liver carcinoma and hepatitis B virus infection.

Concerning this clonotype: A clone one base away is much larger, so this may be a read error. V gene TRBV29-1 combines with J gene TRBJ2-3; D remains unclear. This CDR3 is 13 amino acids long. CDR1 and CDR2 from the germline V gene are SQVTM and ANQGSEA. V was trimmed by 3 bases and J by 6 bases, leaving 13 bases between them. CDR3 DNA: TGCAGCGTTGACGAAGTGCTCGGGGATACGCAGTATTTT. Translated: CSVDEVLGDTQYF.

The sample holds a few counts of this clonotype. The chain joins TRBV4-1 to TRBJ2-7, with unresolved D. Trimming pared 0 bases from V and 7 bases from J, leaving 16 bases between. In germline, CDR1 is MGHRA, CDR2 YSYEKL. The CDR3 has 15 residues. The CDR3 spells CASSQEPQWVGEQYF. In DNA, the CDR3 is TGCGCCAGCAGCCAAGAGCCACAGTGGGTAGGGGAGCAGTACTTC.

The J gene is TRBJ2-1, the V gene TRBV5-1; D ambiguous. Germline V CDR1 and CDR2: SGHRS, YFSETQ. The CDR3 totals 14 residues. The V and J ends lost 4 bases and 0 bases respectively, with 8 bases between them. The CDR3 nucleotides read TGCGCCAGCAGCAAAGACTTCTCCTACAATGAGCAGTTCTTC. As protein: CASSKDFSYNEQFF.

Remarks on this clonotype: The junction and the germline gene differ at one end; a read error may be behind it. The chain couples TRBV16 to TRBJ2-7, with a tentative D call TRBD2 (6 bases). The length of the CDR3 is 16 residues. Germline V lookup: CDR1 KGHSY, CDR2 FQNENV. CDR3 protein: CVSSHPEGGFGYEQYF. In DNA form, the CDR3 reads TGTGTCAGCAGCCACCCCGAAGGAGGGTTTGGTTACGAGCAGTACTTC. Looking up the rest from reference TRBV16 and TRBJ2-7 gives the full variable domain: GEEVAQTPKHLVRGEGQKAKLYCAPIKGHSYVFWYQQVLKNEFKFLISFQNENVFDETGMPKERFSAKCLPNSPCSLEIQATKLEDSAVYFCVSSHPEGGFGYEQYFGPGTRLTVT.

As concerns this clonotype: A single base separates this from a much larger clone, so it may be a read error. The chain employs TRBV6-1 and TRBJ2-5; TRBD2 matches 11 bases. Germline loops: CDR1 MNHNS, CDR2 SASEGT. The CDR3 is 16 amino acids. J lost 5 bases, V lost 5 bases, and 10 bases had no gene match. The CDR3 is CASSPKRLAGPETQYF. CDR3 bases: TGTGCCAGCAGTCCTAAGAGACTAGCGGGGCCGGAGACCCAGTACTTC.

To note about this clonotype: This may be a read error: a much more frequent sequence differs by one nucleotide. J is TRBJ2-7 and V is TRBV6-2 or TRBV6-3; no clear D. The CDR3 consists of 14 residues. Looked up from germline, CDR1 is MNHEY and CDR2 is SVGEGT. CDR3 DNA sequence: TGTGCCCGCAGCCCCGCGGTCCCGTCCTACGAGCAGTACTTC. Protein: CARSPAVPSYEQYF.

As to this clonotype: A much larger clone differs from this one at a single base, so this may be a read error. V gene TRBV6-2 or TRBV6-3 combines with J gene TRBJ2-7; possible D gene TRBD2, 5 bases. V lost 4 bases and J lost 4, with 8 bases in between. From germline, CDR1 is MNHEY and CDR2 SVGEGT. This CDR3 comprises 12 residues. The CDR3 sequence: CASSSEGYEQYF. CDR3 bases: TGTGCCAGCAGTTCAGAGGGTTACGAGCAGTACTTC.

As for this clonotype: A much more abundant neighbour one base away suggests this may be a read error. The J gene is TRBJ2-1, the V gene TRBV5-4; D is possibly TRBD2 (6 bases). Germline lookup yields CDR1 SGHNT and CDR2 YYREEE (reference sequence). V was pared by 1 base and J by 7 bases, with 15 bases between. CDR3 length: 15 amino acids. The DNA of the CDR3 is TGTGCCAGCAGCTTGAATTCGGGCGGGACGAATGAGCAGTTCTTC. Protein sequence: CASSLNSGGTNEQFF.

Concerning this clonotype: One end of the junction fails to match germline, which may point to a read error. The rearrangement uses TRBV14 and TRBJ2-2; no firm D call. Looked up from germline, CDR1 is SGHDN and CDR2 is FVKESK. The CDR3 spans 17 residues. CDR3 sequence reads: CASNQEITAPLTGELFF. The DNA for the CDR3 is TGTGCCAGCAACCAAGAAATTACCGCTCCCCTCACCGGGGAGCTGTTTTTT.

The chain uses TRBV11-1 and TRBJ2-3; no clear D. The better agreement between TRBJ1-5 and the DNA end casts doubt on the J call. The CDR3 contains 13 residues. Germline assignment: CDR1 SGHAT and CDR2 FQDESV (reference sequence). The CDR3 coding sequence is TGTGCCAGCAGCTTATCGTCCGCAGATATGCAGCATTTT. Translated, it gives CASSLSSADMQHF.

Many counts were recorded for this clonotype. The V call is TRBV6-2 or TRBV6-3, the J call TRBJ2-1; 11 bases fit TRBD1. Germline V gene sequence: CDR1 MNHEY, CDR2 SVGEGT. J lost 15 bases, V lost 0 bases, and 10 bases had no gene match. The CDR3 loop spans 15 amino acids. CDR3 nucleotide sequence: TGTGCCAGCAGTTACTCTCGGGACAGGGGGTGGGTTGTGTTCTTC. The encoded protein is CASSYSRDRGWVVFF.

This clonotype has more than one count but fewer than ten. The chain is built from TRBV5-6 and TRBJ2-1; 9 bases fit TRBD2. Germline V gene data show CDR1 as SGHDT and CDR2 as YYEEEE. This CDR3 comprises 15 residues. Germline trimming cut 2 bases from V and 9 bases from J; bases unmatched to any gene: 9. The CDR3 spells CASSFSLREGGEQFF. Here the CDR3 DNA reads TGTGCCAGCAGCTTTTCTTTGCGGGAGGGGGGTGAGCAGTTCTTC.

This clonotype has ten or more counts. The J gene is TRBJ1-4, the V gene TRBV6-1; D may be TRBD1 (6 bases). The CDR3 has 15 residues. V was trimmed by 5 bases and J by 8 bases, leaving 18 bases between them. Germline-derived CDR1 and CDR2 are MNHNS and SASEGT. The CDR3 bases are TGTGCCAGCAGTCATTGGACAGCTCGGGGGGAAAAACTGTTTTTT. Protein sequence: CASSHWTARGEKLFF.

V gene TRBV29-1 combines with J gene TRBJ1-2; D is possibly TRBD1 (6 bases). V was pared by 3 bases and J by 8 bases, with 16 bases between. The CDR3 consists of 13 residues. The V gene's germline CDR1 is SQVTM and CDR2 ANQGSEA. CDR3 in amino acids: CSVDDVPGDGYTF. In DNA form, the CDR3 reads TGCAGCGTTGATGATGTGCCAGGGGACGGCTACACCTTC.

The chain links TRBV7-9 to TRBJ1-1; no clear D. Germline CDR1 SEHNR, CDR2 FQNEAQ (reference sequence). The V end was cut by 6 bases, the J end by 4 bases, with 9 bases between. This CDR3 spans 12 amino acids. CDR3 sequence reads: CASSQSSTEAFF. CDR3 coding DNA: TGTGCCAGCAGTCAGAGTAGCACTGAAGCTTTCTTT.

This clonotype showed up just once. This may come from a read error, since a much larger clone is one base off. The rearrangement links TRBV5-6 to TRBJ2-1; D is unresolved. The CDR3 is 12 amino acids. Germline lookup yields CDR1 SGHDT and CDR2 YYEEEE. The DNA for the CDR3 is TGTGCCAGCGGCTTATATAGTCGGAACCAGTTCTTC. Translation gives CASGLYSRNQFF.

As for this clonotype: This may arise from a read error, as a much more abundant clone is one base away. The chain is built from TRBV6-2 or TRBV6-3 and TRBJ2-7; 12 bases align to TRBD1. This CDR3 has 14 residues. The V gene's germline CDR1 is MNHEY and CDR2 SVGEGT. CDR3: CAGSRDRGHYEQYF. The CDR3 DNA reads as TGTGCCGGCAGCCGGGACAGGGGGCACTACGAGCAGTACTTC.

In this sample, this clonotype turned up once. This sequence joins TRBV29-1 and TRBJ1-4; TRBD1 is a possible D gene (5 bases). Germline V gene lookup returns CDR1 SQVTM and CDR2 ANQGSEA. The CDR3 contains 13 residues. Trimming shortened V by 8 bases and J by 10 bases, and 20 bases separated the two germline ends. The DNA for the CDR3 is TGCAGCACTGGCGGACACCAGGATGTAAAACTGTTTTTT. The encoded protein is CSTGGHQDVKLFF.

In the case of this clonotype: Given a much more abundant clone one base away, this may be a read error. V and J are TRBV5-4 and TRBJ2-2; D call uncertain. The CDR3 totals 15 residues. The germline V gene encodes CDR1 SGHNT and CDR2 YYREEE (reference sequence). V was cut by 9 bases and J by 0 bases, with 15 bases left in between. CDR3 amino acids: CATSDPTPNTGELFF. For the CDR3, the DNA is TGTGCCACCTCGGACCCTACTCCGAACACCGGGGAGCTGTTTTTT.

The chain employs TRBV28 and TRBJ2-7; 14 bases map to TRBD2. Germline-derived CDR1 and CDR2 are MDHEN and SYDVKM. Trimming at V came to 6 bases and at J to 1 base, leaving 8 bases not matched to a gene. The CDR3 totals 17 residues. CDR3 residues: CASRSGTSGRNSYEQYF. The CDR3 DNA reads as TGTGCCAGCAGATCCGGGACTAGCGGGAGAAATTCCTACGAGCAGTACTTC.

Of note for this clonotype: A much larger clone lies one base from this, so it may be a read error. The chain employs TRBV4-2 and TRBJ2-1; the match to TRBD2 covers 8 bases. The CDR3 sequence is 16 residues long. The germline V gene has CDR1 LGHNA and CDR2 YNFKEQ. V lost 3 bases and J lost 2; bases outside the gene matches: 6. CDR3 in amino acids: CASSHDRRGAYNEQFF. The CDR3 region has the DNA TGTGCCAGCAGCCATGATCGGCGGGGGGCCTACAATGAGCAGTTCTTC.

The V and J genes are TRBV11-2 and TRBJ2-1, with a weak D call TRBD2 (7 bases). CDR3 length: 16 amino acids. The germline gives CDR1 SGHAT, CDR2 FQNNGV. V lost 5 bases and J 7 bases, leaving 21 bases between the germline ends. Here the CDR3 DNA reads TGTGCCAGCAGCCTCATAGGGGGAGGGCCGGGAAATGAGCAGTTCTTC. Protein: CASSLIGGGPGNEQFF.

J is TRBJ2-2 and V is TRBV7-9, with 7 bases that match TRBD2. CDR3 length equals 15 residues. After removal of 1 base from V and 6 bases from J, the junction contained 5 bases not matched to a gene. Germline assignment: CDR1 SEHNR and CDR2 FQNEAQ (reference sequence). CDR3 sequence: CASSLVGGGSGELFF. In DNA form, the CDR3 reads TGTGCCAGCAGCTTAGTAGGCGGGGGATCCGGGGAGCTGTTTTTT.

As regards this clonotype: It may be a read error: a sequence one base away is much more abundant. CDR3 sequence: CASSQRGLYSEQFF. CDR3 coding DNA: TGTGCCAGCAGCCAGCGGGGACTGTACAGTGAGCAGTTCTTC. The chain uses TRBV4-2 and TRBJ2-1, with D possibly being TRBD2 (6 bases). The length of the CDR3 is 14 residues. In germline, CDR1 is LGHNA, CDR2 YNFKEQ.